This TCR beta chain was profiled in a study of T cells in Graves' hyperthyroidism and ophthalmopathy. Looking at the study overall: Peripheral blood sampling occurred at initial diagnosis, before any treatment.

The CDR3 extends over 14 amino acids. Germline CDR1 reads SEHNR; CDR2 reads FQNEAQ (reference sequence). The V end was cut by 1 base, the J end by 0 bases, with 4 bases between. Calling Graves' hyperthyroidism stable meant ophthalmopathy did not progress within 18 months. 10 ml fresh peripheral blood yielded the PBMCs. Amplification of TCR beta CDR3 regions used RNA as the template. A first-round RT-PCR of the TCR CDR3 used the HTBI primer set. Via MiXCR, TCRdb re-called the multiplex PCR reads, giving one row per CDR3 protein. In the table there are around 620,000 distinct CDR3 sequences, around 15% of which are singletons.

This TCR came from a woman aged 25 to 39 with Graves' hyperthyroidism. This chain connects TRBV7-9 to TRBJ2-1; D not resolved. The specimen sequenced was blood. DNA of the CDR3: TGTGCCAGCAGCTTAGTAATCTCCTACAATGAGCAGTTCTTC. This gives the protein CASSLVISYNEQFF.